This TCR beta chain was recorded in a study of shared clonotypes between healthy human individuals. Overall study results and limits: In the sorted subsets, rarefaction showed sequencing was incomplete despite large depth.

Every immunoSEQ plate was one replicate of a subset's evenly spread DNA. This table comes from immunoSEQ multiplex PCR, and its TCRdb copy is limited to in-frame clones, with some not included. The table shows over a million clones, with about 80% occurring only once. Comments on this clone: What it binds is not known.

The CDR3 contains 16 residues. Trimming took 4 bases from V and 2 from J; bases not matched to a gene: 6. The germline CDR1 and CDR2 sequences are SGHRS and YFSETQ. J is TRBJ2-5 and V is TRBV5-1; 12 bases line up with TRBD2. The TCR originated in a man aged 18-30 years in good health. Sequenced: memory CD4+ T cells sorted from blood. This sample's subset: CD45RA-negative fraction. The CDR3 DNA sequence: TGCGCCAGCAGCCAAGGACTAGCGGGGATACAAGAGACCCAGTACTTC. Translated: CASSQGLAGIQETQYF.